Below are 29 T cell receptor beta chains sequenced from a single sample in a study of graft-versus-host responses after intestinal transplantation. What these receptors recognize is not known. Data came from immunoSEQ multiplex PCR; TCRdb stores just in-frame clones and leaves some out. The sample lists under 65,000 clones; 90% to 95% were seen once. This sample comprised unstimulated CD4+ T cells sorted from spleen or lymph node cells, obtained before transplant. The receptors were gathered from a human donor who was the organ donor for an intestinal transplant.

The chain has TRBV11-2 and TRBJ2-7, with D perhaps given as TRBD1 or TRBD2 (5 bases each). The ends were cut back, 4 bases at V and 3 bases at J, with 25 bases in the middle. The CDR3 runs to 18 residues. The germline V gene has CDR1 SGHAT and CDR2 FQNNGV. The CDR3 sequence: CASSSVRDQIQGNYEQYF. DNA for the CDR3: TGTGCCAGCAGCTCTGTCCGGGACCAAATACAAGGGAACTACGAGCAGTACTTC.

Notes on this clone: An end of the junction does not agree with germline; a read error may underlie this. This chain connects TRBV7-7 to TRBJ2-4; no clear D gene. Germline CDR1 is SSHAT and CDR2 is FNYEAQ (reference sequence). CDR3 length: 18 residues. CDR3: CASSLISRLAAAKNIQYF. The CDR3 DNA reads TGTGCTAGCAGCTTAATTTCTAGACTCGCTGCTGCCAAAAACATTCAGTACTTC.

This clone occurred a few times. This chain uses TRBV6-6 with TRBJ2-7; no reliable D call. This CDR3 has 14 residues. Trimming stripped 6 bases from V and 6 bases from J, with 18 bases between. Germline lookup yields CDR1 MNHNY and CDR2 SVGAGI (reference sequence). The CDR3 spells CASRPTGSSAEQYF. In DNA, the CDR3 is TGTGCCAGCAGGCCTACTGGATCCTCTGCCGAGCAGTACTTC.

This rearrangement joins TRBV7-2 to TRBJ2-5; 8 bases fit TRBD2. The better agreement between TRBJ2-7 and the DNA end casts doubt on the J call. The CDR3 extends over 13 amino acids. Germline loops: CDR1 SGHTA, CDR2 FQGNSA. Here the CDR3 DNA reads TGTGCCAGCAGCTACGGGGGGGCCTACGAGCAGTACTTC. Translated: CASSYGGAYEQYF.

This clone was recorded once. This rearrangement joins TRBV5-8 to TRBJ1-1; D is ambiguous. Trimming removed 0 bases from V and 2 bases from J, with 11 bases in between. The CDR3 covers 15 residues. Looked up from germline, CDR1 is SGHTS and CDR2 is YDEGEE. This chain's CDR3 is CASSLDRVINTEAFF. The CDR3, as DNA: TGTGCCAGCAGCTTGGACCGGGTAATAAACACTGAAGCTTTCTTT.

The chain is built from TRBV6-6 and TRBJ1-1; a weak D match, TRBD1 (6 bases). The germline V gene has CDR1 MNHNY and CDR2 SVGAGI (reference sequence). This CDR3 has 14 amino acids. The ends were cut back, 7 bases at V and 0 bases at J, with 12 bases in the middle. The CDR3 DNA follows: TGTGCCAGCACCCTGGGGGGCCTGAACACTGAAGCTTTCTTT. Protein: CASTLGGLNTEAFF.

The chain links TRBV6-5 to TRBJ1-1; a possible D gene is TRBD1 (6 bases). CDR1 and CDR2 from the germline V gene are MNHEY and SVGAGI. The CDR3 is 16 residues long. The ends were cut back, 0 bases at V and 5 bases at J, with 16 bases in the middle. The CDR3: CASSYSAGGGRTEAFF. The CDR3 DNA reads TGTGCCAGCAGTTACTCTGCCGGCGGGGGCCGAACTGAAGCTTTCTTT.

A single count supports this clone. CDR3 protein: CSVDCLARGREKLFF. CDR3 nucleotides: TGCAGCGTTGACTGTTTGGCCAGGGGGCGCGAAAAACTGTTTTTT. V gene TRBV29-1 combines with J gene TRBJ1-4; TRBD1 matches at 8 bases. The CDR3 is 15 amino acids. CDR1 SQVTM and CDR2 ANQGSEA come from the germline V gene. V shed 3 bases, J shed 8 bases, and the junction held 11 bases outside the gene matches.

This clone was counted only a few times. Here the CDR3 reads CASSSGGSTLNYGYTF. In nucleotides, the CDR3 is TGCGCCAGCAGCTCGGGGGGATCGACTCTCAACTATGGCTACACCTTC. This chain uses TRBV5-1 with TRBJ1-2; possible D gene TRBD1, 5 bases. Germline values: CDR1 SGHRS, CDR2 YFSETQ. Trimming stripped 3 bases from V and 2 bases from J, with 17 bases between. This CDR3 has 16 amino acids.

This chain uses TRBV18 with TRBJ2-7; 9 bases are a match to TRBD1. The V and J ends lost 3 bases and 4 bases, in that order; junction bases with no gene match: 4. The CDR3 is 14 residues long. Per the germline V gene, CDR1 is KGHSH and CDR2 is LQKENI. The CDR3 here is CASSPGTGRYEQYF. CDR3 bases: TGTGCCAGCTCACCTGGGACAGGGAGGTACGAGCAGTACTTC.

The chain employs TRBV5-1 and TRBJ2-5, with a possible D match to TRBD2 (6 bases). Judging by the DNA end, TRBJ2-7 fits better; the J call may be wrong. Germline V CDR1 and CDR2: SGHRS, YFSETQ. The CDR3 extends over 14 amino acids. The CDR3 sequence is CASSLREALYEQYF. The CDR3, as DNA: TGCGCCAGCAGCTTGAGGGAGGCGCTCTACGAGCAGTACTTC.

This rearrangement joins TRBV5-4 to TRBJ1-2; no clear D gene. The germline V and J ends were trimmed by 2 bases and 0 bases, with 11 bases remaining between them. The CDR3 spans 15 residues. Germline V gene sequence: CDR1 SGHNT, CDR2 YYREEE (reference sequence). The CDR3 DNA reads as TGTGCCAGCAGCTTATCTCTTTTTTCTAACTATGGCTACACCTTC. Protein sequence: CASSLSLFSNYGYTF. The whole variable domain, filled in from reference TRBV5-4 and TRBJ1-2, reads ETGVTQSPTHLIKTRGQQVTLRCSSQSGHNTVSWYQQALGQGPQFIFQYYREEENGRGNFPPRFSGLQFPNYSSELNVNALELDDSALYLCASSLSLFSNYGYTFGSGTRLTVV.

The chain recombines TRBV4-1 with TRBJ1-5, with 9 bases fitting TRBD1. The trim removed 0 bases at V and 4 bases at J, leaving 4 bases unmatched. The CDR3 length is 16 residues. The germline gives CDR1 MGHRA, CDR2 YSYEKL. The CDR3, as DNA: TGCGCCAGCAGCCAAGAAGGACAGGGGCGTAATCAGCCCCAGCATTTT. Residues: CASSQEGQGRNQPQHF.

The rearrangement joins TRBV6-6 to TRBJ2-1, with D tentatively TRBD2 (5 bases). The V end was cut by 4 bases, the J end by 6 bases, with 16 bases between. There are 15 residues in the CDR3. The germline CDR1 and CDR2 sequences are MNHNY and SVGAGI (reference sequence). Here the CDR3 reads CASSLAMRAANEQFF. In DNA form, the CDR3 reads TGTGCCAGCAGTTTAGCGATGCGGGCGGCCAATGAGCAGTTCTTC.

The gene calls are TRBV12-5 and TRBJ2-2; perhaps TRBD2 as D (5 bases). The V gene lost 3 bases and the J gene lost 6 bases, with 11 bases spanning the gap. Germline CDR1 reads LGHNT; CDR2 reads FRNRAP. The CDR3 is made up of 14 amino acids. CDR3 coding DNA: TGTGCTAGTGGTTTAAGCTGGGGAGCCGGGGAGCTGTTTTTT. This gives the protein CASGLSWGAGELFF.

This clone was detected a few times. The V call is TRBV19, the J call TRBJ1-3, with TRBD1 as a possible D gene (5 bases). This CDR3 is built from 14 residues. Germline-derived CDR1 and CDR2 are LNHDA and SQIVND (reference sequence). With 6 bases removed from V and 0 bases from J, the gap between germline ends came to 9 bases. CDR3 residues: CASSKGDSGNTIYF. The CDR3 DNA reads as TGTGCCAGTAGCAAAGGGGACTCTGGAAACACCATATATTTT.

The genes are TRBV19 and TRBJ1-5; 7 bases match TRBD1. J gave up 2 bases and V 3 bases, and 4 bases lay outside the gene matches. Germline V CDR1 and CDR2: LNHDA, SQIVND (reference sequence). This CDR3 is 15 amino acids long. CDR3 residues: CASSIKGQGNQPQHF. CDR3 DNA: TGTGCCAGTAGTATTAAAGGACAGGGCAATCAGCCCCAGCATTTT.

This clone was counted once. For the CDR3, the DNA is TGCGCCAGCAGCTTTAGGACTAGCGGGGGAAATGAGCAGTTCTTC. It specifies CASSFRTSGGNEQFF. V and J are TRBV5-1 and TRBJ2-1, with 13 nucleotides matching TRBD2. Germline CDR1 and CDR2: SGHRS and YFSETQ. The J segment lost 7 bases and the V segment lost 2 bases, leaving 3 bases of the junction unmatched. The CDR3 consists of 15 residues.

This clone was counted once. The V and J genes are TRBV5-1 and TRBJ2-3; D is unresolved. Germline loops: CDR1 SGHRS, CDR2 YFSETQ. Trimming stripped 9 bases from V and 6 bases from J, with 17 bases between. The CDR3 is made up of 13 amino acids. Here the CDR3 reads CAIPTPPADTQYF. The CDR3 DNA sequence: TGCGCCATTCCGACACCTCCCGCCGATACGCAGTATTTT. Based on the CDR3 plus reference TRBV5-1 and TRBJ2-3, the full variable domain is KAGVTQTPRYLIKTRGQQVTLSCSPISGHRSVSWYQQTPGQGLQFLFEYFSETQRNKGNFPGRFSGRQFSNSRSEMNVSTLELGDSALYLCAIPTPPADTQYFGPGTRLTVL.

The CDR3 coding sequence is TGCGCCAGCAGCCTTTCGACAGGGGCAGAGCCTGAAGCTTTCTTT. It specifies CASSLSTGAEPEAFF. The J gene is TRBJ1-1, the V gene TRBV4-1, with 8 bases identical to TRBD1. The V and J ends lost 4 bases and 6 bases, in that order; junction bases with no gene match: 10. This CDR3 spans 15 amino acids. From germline, CDR1 is MGHRA and CDR2 YSYEKL.

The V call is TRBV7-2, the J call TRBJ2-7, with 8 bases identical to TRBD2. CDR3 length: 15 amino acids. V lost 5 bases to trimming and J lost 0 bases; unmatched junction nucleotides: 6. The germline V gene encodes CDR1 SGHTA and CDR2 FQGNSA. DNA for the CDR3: TGTGCCAGCAGCCAAGTGGCGGGGGGCTCCTACGAGCAGTACTTC. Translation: CASSQVAGGSYEQYF.

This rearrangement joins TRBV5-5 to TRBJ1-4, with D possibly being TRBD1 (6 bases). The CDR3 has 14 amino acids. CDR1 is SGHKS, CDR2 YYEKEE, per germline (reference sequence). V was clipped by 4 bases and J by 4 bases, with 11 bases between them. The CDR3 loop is CASSRGALNEKLFF. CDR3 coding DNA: TGTGCCAGCAGCCGGGGGGCCCTTAATGAAAAACTGTTTTTT.

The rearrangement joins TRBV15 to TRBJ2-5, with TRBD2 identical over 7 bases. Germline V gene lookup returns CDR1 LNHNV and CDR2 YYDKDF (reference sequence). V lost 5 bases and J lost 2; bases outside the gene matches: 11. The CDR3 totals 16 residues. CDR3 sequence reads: CATSEGTNKPQETQYF. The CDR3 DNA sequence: TGTGCCACCAGCGAGGGGACTAACAAACCTCAAGAGACCCAGTACTTC.

The CDR3 sequence: CASSSPPAEQYF. As DNA, the CDR3 is TGTGCCAGCAGTTCCCCCCCAGCCGAGCAGTACTTC. The genes are TRBV6-5 and TRBJ2-7; D is ambiguous. V dropped 4 bases and J dropped 6 bases, with 10 bases sitting between them. CDR1 and CDR2 from the germline V gene are MNHEY and SVGAGI. This CDR3 comprises 12 residues.

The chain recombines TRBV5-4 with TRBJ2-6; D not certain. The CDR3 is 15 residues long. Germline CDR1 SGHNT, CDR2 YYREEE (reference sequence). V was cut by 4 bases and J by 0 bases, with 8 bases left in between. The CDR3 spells CASSTPTSGANVLTF. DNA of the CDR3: TGTGCCAGCAGCACGCCTACCTCTGGGGCCAACGTCCTGACTTTC.

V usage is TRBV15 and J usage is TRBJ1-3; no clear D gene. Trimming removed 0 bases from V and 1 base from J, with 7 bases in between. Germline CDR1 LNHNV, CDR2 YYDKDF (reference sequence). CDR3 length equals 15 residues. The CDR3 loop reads CATSRDRGSGNTIYF. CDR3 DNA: TGTGCCACCAGCAGAGATCGGGGATCTGGAAACACCATATATTTT.

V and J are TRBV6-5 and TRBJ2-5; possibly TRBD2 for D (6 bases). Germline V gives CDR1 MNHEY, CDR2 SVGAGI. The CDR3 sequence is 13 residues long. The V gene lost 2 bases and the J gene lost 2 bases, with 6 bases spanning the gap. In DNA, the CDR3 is TGTGCCAGCAGTTACAGCGGGCAAGAGACCCAGTACTTC. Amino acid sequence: CASSYSGQETQYF.

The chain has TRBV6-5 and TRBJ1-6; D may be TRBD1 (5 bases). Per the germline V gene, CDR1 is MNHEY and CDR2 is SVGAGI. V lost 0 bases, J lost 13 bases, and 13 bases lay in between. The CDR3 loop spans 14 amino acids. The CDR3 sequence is CASSYSFGGFPLHF. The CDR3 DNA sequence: TGTGCCAGCAGTTACTCGTTTGGGGGATTCCCCCTCCACTTT.

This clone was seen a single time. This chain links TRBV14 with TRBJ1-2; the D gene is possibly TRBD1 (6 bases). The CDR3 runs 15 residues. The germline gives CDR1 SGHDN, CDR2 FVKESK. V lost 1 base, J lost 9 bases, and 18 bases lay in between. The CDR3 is CASSQAGGGLGRYTF. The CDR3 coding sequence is TGTGCCAGCAGCCAAGCGGGGGGGGGCTTGGGGCGCTACACCTTC.